The sequence of this TCR beta chain was determined in a study of T-cell reconstitution after alpha-beta-depleted transplantation in children. Library preparation (for TCRbeta) was performed with unique molecular identifiers. TCRdb called the PCR reads again in MiXCR, with one record for every CDR3 protein. The table lists 500,000 to 650,000 distinct CDR3 sequences, 10% to 15% of them singletons. Trimming stripped 4 bases from V and 5 bases from J, with 8 bases between. The length of the CDR3 is 12 residues. From germline, CDR1 is SGHTA and CDR2 FQGNSA. This clonotype has a count of ten or more. The sample was PBMCs, mostly from graft donor cells, taken 360 days after TCRalphabeta/CD19-depleted stem cell transplant. The source of this sequence is a male patient under 18 who had a stem cell transplant for acute myeloid leukemia, so the T cells may come from the graft donor. The gene calls are TRBV7-2 and TRBJ2-5; no clear D. The CDR3 DNA sequence: TGTGCCAGCAGCTCCTTCGGGGAGACCCAGTACTTC. The encoded protein is CASSSFGETQYF.